Each of the 4 T cell receptor beta chains below was sequenced from the same sample in a study of shared clonotypes between healthy human individuals (TCRdb year 2020). The library was produced with the immunoSEQ multiplex PCR assay. The immuneACCESS repertoire file appears here via TCRdb, limited to in-frame rearrangements. These files lack a portion of the clones; in checked studies, under half of the deficit traces to unresolved V genes, and the cause of the others is not known. This sample gives a few hundred thousand clones in total; just over 65% of them show up just once. Jointly, the top ten make up 11% of the sample. Sequenced material: memory CD4+ T cells sorted from blood. What this sample's cell subset or site label stands for: CD45RA-negative fraction. The receptors derive from a man aged 25 to 40 in good health.

The J gene is TRBJ2-2, the V gene TRBV5-1, with a tentative D call TRBD1 (7 bases). The germline CDR1 and CDR2 sequences are SGHRS and YFSETQ. V lost 3 bases to trimming and J lost 4 bases, with 10 bases between them. The CDR3 loop spans 14 amino acids. In DNA, the CDR3 is TGCGCCAGCAGCTCCAGGGGGGTCACCGGGGAGCTGTTTTTT. It is translated as CASSSRGVTGELFF.

The rearrangement links TRBV7-9 to TRBJ2-2; 12 bases are shared with TRBD2. This CDR3 contains 16 residues. From germline, CDR1 is SEHNR and CDR2 FQNEAQ (reference sequence). J gave up 6 bases and V 2 bases, and 4 bases lay outside the gene matches. CDR3 DNA sequence: TGTGCCAGCAGCTTACTAGCGGGAGGGTTTGCCGGGGAGCTGTTTTTT. As protein: CASSLLAGGFAGELFF.

V usage is TRBV5-1 and J usage is TRBJ2-5; D call uncertain. V lost 0 bases and J lost 8, with 17 bases in between. The germline CDR1 and CDR2 sequences are SGHRS and YFSETQ. The CDR3 is 15 amino acids. CDR3: CASSLDQVPTATQYF. CDR3 sequence (DNA): TGCGCCAGCAGCTTGGATCAAGTCCCTACGGCAACCCAGTACTTC.

V is TRBV27 and J is TRBJ2-7; either TRBD1 or TRBD2 may fit D (5 bases each). This CDR3 region has 13 residues. From germline, CDR1 is MNHEY and CDR2 SMNVEV (reference sequence). The V gene lost 2 bases and the J gene lost 6 bases, with 11 bases spanning the gap. CDR3 sequence reads: CASSLRRDLEQYF. In DNA, the CDR3 is TGTGCCAGCAGTTTACGTCGGGACCTCGAGCAGTACTTC.